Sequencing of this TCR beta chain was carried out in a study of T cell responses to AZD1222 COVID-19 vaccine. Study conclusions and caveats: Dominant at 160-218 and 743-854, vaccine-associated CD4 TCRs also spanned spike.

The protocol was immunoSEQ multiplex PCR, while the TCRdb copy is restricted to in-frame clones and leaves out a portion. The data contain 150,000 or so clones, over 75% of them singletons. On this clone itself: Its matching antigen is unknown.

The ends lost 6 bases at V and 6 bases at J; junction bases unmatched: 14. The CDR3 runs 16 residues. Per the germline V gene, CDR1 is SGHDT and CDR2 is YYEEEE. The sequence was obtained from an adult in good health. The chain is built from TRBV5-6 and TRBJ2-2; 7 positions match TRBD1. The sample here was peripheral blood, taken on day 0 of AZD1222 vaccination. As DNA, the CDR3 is TGTGCCAGCACCCTACCTAAGGGGGCGCCCCCCGGGGAGCTGTTTTTT. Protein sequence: CASTLPKGAPPGELFF.